The 18 T cell receptor beta chains given below trace back to one sample, sequenced in a study of cytomegalovirus exposure and HLA in healthy donors (dated by TCRdb to about 2017). Libraries were prepared through the immunoSEQ multiplex PCR assay. TCRdb's version of the immuneACCESS table is confined to in-frame rearrangements and falls short of the full clone set. An unresolved V gene accounts for under half of the shortfall where checked; the remainder is of unknown origin. Recorded for this sample are more than 55,000 clones; around 89% of them occurred a single time. The ten largest make up roughly 1.2% of the sample. The sample consisted of PBMCs. Receptors originate from a woman aged 18-35 years in good health and CMV-seronegative.

V is TRBV25-1 and J is TRBJ1-1; 9 nucleotides line up with TRBD1. The V gene's germline CDR1 is MGHDK and CDR2 SYGVNS. This CDR3 is 18 amino acids long. The V gene end was trimmed by 4 bases and the J gene end by 0 bases; junction bases not matched to a gene: 12. The DNA of the CDR3 is TGTGCCAGCAGTGGATTTTCCGGGACAGGGAGGATGAACACTGAAGCTTTCTTT. Translated, it gives CASSGFSGTGRMNTEAFF.

This chain links TRBV30 with TRBJ2-7; 11 bases align to TRBD1. The CDR3 contains 13 residues. Germline CDR1 reads GTSNPN; CDR2 reads SVGIG (reference sequence). V shed 5 bases and J 0 bases; nucleotides not matched to a gene: 0. CDR3: CAWGTGGSYEQYF. CDR3 bases: TGTGCCTGGGGGACAGGGGGCTCCTACGAGCAGTACTTC.

This chain uses TRBV9 with TRBJ2-7, with 10 bases aligning to TRBD2. Germline V gene lookup returns CDR1 SGDLS and CDR2 YYNGEE. The trim removed 0 bases at V and 2 bases at J, leaving 2 bases unmatched. This CDR3 is built from 15 residues. CDR3 nucleotides: TGTGCCAGCAGCGTAGCGAGCGGGAGGGCCTACGAGCAGTACTTC. Translation gives CASSVASGRAYEQYF. Full variable domain (missing parts from reference TRBV9 and TRBJ2-7): DSGVTQTPKHLITATGQRVTLRCSPRSGDLSVYWYQQSLDQGLQFLIQYYNGEERAKGNILERFSAQQFPDLHSELNLSSLELGDSALYFCASSVASGRAYEQYFGPGTRLTVT.

The V and J genes are TRBV10-2 and TRBJ1-3, with D possibly matching TRBD1 (5 bases). V lost 9 bases and J 2 bases, leaving 20 bases between the germline ends. In germline, CDR1 is WSHSY, CDR2 SAAADI. The CDR3 length is 16 residues. In nucleotides, the CDR3 is TGCGCCAGTACTACGGCCGGGGGTATAACTGGAAACACCATATATTTT. Translation gives CASTTAGGITGNTIYF.

The chain joins TRBV6-6 to TRBJ2-5, with TRBD1 matching 8 bases. The germline V gene has CDR1 MNHNY and CDR2 SVGAGI (reference sequence). There are 14 residues in the CDR3. Unmatched junction bases numbered 7, after V lost 5 bases and J lost 5 bases. CDR3 loop: CASSPRTGQETQYF. The DNA for the CDR3 is TGTGCCAGCAGTCCGCGGACAGGGCAGGAGACCCAGTACTTC.

The CDR3 region has the DNA TGCGCCAGCAGCCAAGCTACCGGGACAGAGAACACTGAAGCTTTCTTT. This gives the protein CASSQATGTENTEAFF. The V and J genes are TRBV4-1 and TRBJ1-1; TRBD1 aligns across 7 bases. Germline-derived CDR1 and CDR2 are MGHRA and YSYEKL. CDR3 length: 16 amino acids. The J segment lost 1 base and the V segment lost 1 base, leaving 6 bases of the junction unmatched.

The chain has TRBV10-3 and TRBJ2-4; D is unresolved. Trimming cost V 8 bases and J 0 bases, with 8 bases left between them. The CDR3 spans 13 residues. Germline CDR1 ENHRY, CDR2 SYGVKD. CDR3 loop: CAISSLAKNIQYF. The DNA for the CDR3 is TGTGCCATCTCCAGTCTAGCCAAAAACATTCAGTACTTC.

This rearrangement joins TRBV7-8 to TRBJ1-4, with D hard to call. Trimming cost V 8 bases and J 8 bases, with 15 bases left between them. The CDR3 sequence is 13 residues long. In germline, CDR1 is SGHVS, CDR2 FQNEAQ. This CDR3 is CASRKEQKEKLFF. Written as DNA, the CDR3 is TGTGCCAGCCGCAAGGAACAGAAGGAAAAACTGTTTTTT.

The chain couples TRBV19 to TRBJ2-7; D may be TRBD2 (5 bases). The germline CDR1 and CDR2 sequences are LNHDA and SQIVND (reference sequence). Trimming pared 3 bases from V and 2 bases from J, leaving 11 bases between. This CDR3 is 14 amino acids long. In nucleotides, the CDR3 is TGTGCCAGTAGTATTGGCGGGTTCCCCTACGAGCAGTACTTC. This gives the protein CASSIGGFPYEQYF.

The chain combines TRBV6-1 with TRBJ2-7; 11 bases fit TRBD1. V lost 3 bases and J lost 5; bases outside the gene matches: 6. The CDR3 extends over 15 amino acids. In germline, CDR1 is MNHNS, CDR2 SASEGT. The CDR3 region is CASSEPGQGDHEQYF. The CDR3 DNA reads as TGTGCCAGCAGTGAGCCGGGACAGGGGGACCACGAGCAGTACTTC.

The chain is built from TRBV11-2 and TRBJ1-4, with 10 bases lining up with TRBD1. The germline CDR1 and CDR2 sequences are SGHAT and FQNNGV. J lost 5 bases, V lost 4 bases, and 10 bases had no gene match. The CDR3 contains 17 residues. The CDR3 is CASSSFRDRGANEKLFF. In DNA, the CDR3 is TGTGCCAGCAGCTCATTCCGGGACAGGGGCGCAAATGAAAAACTGTTTTTT.

J is TRBJ2-3 and V is TRBV27; D remains unclear. The V end lost 3 bases, the J end lost 1 base, and 5 bases lay between the germline ends. The CDR3 covers 13 residues. Germline V gives CDR1 MNHEY, CDR2 SMNVEV (reference sequence). The CDR3 DNA reads TGTGCCAGCAGTTTCTACCGCACAGATACGCAGTATTTT. As protein: CASSFYRTDTQYF.

This clone appeared once. The V gene is TRBV27, the J gene TRBJ2-2, with 7 bases aligning to TRBD1. CDR3 length equals 16 residues. Germline trimming cut 10 bases from V and 4 bases from J; bases unmatched to any gene: 15. From germline, CDR1 is MNHEY and CDR2 SMNVEV (reference sequence). The CDR3: CATFKRRQGSTGELFF. In nucleotides, the CDR3 is TGTGCCACCTTCAAACGTCGACAGGGTAGCACCGGGGAGCTGTTTTTT.

The chain joins TRBV18 to TRBJ2-5; no clear D gene. Trimming took off 1 base at V and 5 bases at J, with 8 bases between the two ends. The length of the CDR3 is 13 residues. The germline gives CDR1 KGHSH, CDR2 LQKENI. CDR3 sequence reads: CASSPRVTETQYF. CDR3 coding DNA: TGTGCCAGCTCACCACGCGTAACTGAGACCCAGTACTTC.

The rearrangement links TRBV10-3 to TRBJ1-6; D is undetermined. There are 13 residues in the CDR3. Looked up from germline, CDR1 is ENHRY and CDR2 is SYGVKD. The V gene lost 0 bases and the J gene lost 8 bases, with 5 bases spanning the gap. In nucleotides, the CDR3 is TGTGCCATCAGTGAGTCGTCCTATTCACCCCTCCACTTT. Translation: CAISESSYSPLHF.

The chain is built from TRBV6-6 and TRBJ2-7; 9 nucleotides match TRBD2. The CDR3 consists of 15 residues. V shed 2 bases and J 7 bases; nucleotides not matched to a gene: 9. Looked up from germline, CDR1 is MNHNY and CDR2 is SVGAGI (reference sequence). In DNA, the CDR3 is TGTGCCAGCAGTTACGTCCTAGCGGGATTAGGAGAGCAGTACTTC. Protein product: CASSYVLAGLGEQYF.

This chain joins TRBV7-2 and TRBJ1-5; D is unclear. The germline V and J ends were trimmed by 5 bases and 1 base, with 9 bases remaining between them. Germline assignment: CDR1 SGHTA and CDR2 FQGNSA. The CDR3 has 14 residues. CDR3 protein: CASSPVQSNQPQHF. As DNA, the CDR3 is TGTGCCAGCAGCCCAGTGCAGAGCAATCAGCCCCAGCATTTT.

The chain couples TRBV5-6 to TRBJ1-5, with unresolved D. The CDR3 has 16 residues. CDR1 is SGHDT, CDR2 YYEEEE, per germline. V was shortened by 0 bases and J by 0 bases, with 10 bases between the two germline ends. This chain's CDR3 is CASSLAGINSNQPQHF. Written as DNA, the CDR3 is TGTGCCAGCAGCTTGGCCGGGATTAATAGCAATCAGCCCCAGCATTTT.